Below, 14 T cell receptor beta chains from the same sample are listed, as sequenced in a study of T-cell reconstitution after alpha-beta-depleted transplantation in children. TCRbeta library preparation incorporated unique molecular identifiers. TCRdb re-called the PCR reads through MiXCR, storing one row per CDR3 protein. Of 200,000 to 250,000 distinct CDR3 sequences listed, approximately 10% were seen once; the top ten hold approximately 6.2%. Sample: PBMCs from the stem cell graft donor, taken from the stem cell graft. Receptors originate from a human donor who donated a stem cell graft to a child with acute lymphoblastic leukemia.

This sequence joins TRBV6-2 or TRBV6-3 and TRBJ1-1; 8 bases are shared with TRBD1. V was pared by 3 bases and J by 3 bases, with 12 bases of the junction left unmatched. Germline values: CDR1 MNHEY, CDR2 SVGEGT. The CDR3 length is 17 residues. For the CDR3, the DNA is TGTGCCAGCAGTTATTTAGCCGGGGCAGGGGGCGACACTGAAGCTTTCTTT. Protein product: CASSYLAGAGGDTEAFF.

The chain joins TRBV19 to TRBJ1-5, with D uncertain. The CDR3 spans 15 residues. The germline gives CDR1 LNHDA, CDR2 SQIVND (reference sequence). Trimming removed 7 bases from V and 0 bases from J, with 13 bases in between. The CDR3 here is CASTSQAYSNQPQHF. CDR3 DNA: TGTGCCAGTACCTCTCAGGCATATAGCAATCAGCCCCAGCATTTT. Looking up the rest from reference TRBV19 and TRBJ1-5 gives the full variable domain: DGGITQSPKYLFRKEGQNVTLSCEQNLNHDAMYWYRQDPGQGLRLIYYSQIVNDFQKGDIAEGYSVSREKKESFPLTVTSAQKNPTAFYLCASTSQAYSNQPQHFGDGTRLSIL.

The V and J genes are TRBV12-3 or TRBV12-4 and TRBJ2-7; no reliable D call. Trimming pared 6 bases from V and 5 bases from J, leaving 14 bases between. The CDR3 covers 13 residues. CDR3 in DNA: TGTGCCAGCAGCCAATCGACTGTGGACGAGCAGTACTTC. Translating gives CASSQSTVDEQYF.

J is TRBJ2-2 and V is TRBV19, with 14 bases that match TRBD2. Trimming cost V 4 bases and J 6 bases; bases outside gene matches: 1. This CDR3 has 15 residues. Germline CDR1 is LNHDA and CDR2 is SQIVND (reference sequence). The CDR3 region has the DNA TGTGCCAGTAGTACGACTAGCGGGGGGGCCGGGGAGCTGTTTTTT. This codes for CASSTTSGGAGELFF.

This clonotype was counted between two and nine times. The chain links TRBV6-5 to TRBJ1-5; D gene ambiguous. Germline V CDR1 and CDR2: MNHEY, SVGAGI. Trimming stripped 6 bases from V and 7 bases from J, with 16 bases between. The CDR3 covers 14 residues. CDR3 loop: CASRDSGLGQPQHF. CDR3 nucleotide sequence: TGTGCCAGCAGGGACTCTGGGTTAGGACAGCCCCAGCATTTT.

This chain connects TRBV11-2 to TRBJ1-1, with 8 nucleotides matching TRBD1. The V gene end was trimmed by 3 bases and the J gene end by 11 bases; junction bases not matched to a gene: 8. Germline-derived CDR1 and CDR2 are SGHAT and FQNNGV. This CDR3 has 13 amino acids. The CDR3 DNA follows: TGTGCCAGCAGCTTCCCAGGGGGCGGGAAGGCTTTCTTT. Its translation is CASSFPGGGKAFF.

This clonotype was observed many times. The rearrangement joins TRBV4-1 to TRBJ2-7; no reliable D call. The CDR3 spans 14 residues. Germline CDR1 MGHRA, CDR2 YSYEKL. V was cut by 0 bases and J by 3 bases, with 9 bases left in between. The CDR3 nucleotides read TGCGCCAGCAGCCAAGATATTGGCCGCTACGAGCAGTACTTC. This translates into CASSQDIGRYEQYF.

This clonotype occurred many times. V is TRBV14 and J is TRBJ1-2; 9 bases agree with TRBD1. The junction had 8 bases not matched to a gene; V was cut back by 5 bases and J by 4 bases. Germline V gene lookup returns CDR1 SGHDN and CDR2 FVKESK. The CDR3 has 15 residues. The CDR3 loop reads CASSGRTGDSYGYTF. The DNA for the CDR3 is TGTGCCAGCAGCGGTCGGACAGGGGATAGCTATGGCTACACCTTC.

This chain uses TRBV5-6 with TRBJ2-1; maybe TRBD2 (6 bases). Trimming pared 6 bases from V and 0 bases from J, leaving 10 bases between. This CDR3 is 14 amino acids long. CDR1 and CDR2 (germline): SGHDT, YYEEEE. The CDR3 loop is CASTPGVSYNEQFF. The CDR3 nucleotides read TGTGCCAGCACCCCGGGGGTCTCCTACAATGAGCAGTTCTTC.

This clonotype was picked up many times. This chain uses TRBV5-6 with TRBJ1-1; D might be TRBD1 (5 bases). The germline CDR1 and CDR2 sequences are SGHDT and YYEEEE. V was clipped by 0 bases and J by 0 bases, with 9 bases between them. This CDR3 contains 15 residues. The CDR3 sequence is CASSLVGHLNTEAFF. In DNA form, the CDR3 reads TGTGCCAGCAGCTTGGTCGGACACCTGAACACTGAAGCTTTCTTT.

This clonotype was recorded a few times. V and J are TRBV27 and TRBJ2-2; D unresolved. The CDR3 is 15 residues long. Trimming stripped 5 bases from V and 1 base from J, with 11 bases between. Germline CDR1 reads MNHEY; CDR2 reads SMNVEV (reference sequence). The CDR3 protein is CASSPLSGNTGELFF. For the CDR3, the DNA is TGTGCCAGCAGTCCCCTATCAGGGAACACCGGGGAGCTGTTTTTT.

In this sample, this clonotype turned up a few times. The rearrangement links TRBV7-9 to TRBJ1-1; no definite D call. The V end was cut by 5 bases, the J end by 1 base, with 14 bases between. CDR1 and CDR2 from the germline V gene are SEHNR and FQNEAQ (reference sequence). This CDR3 has 15 amino acids. The CDR3 DNA reads TGTGCCAGCAGCCCACCCGTACAGCAGAACACTGAAGCTTTCTTT. Its translation is CASSPPVQQNTEAFF.

By sample fraction, this clonotype is medium-sized. The J gene is TRBJ1-5, the V gene TRBV5-1, with a tentative D call TRBD1 (5 bases). The CDR3 is 13 amino acids. V was clipped by 2 bases and J by 7 bases, with 10 bases between them. From germline, CDR1 is SGHRS and CDR2 YFSETQ. The CDR3 loop is CASSLDGDQPQHF. The DNA of the CDR3 is TGCGCCAGCAGCTTAGATGGGGACCAGCCCCAGCATTTT.

This clonotype was seen many times. V gene TRBV20-1 combines with J gene TRBJ1-6; D remains unclear. V lost 1 base and J lost 2, with 9 bases in between. The CDR3 consists of 15 residues. Germline V CDR1 and CDR2: DFQATT, SNEGSKA (reference sequence). In DNA form, the CDR3 reads TGCAGTGCTAGAGCGCGGCAAACCTATAATTCACCCCTCCACTTT. Translation gives CSARARQTYNSPLHF.